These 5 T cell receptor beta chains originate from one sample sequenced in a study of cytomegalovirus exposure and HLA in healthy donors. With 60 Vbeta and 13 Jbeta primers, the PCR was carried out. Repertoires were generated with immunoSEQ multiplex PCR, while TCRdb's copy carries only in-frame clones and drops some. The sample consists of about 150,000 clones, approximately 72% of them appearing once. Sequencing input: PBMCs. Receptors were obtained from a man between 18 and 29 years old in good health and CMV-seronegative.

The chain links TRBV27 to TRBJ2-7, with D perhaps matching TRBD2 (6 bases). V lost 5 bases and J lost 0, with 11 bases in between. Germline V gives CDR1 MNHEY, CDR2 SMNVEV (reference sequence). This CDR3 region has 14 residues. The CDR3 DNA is TGTGCCAGCAGTCCTTGGACTACCTCCTACGAGCAGTACTTC. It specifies CASSPWTTSYEQYF.

The CDR3 here is CASSPRDFEKLFF. CDR3 coding DNA: TGCGCCAGCAGCCCTAGGGACTTTGAAAAACTGTTTTTT. J is TRBJ1-4 and V is TRBV4-1; D is possibly TRBD1 (5 bases). The CDR3 sequence is 13 residues long. V was cut by 4 bases and J by 7 bases, with 10 bases left in between. Germline V lookup: CDR1 MGHRA, CDR2 YSYEKL.

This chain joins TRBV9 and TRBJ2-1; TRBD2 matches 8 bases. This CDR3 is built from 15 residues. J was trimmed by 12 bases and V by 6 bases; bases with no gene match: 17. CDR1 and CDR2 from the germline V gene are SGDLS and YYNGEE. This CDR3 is CASTGGNGRAEVQFF. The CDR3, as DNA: TGTGCCAGCACGGGTGGTAACGGGAGGGCCGAGGTGCAGTTCTTC.

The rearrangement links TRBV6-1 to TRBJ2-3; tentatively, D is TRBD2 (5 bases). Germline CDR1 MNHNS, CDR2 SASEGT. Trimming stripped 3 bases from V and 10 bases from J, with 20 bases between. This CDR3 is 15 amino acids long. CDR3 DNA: TGTGCCAGCAGTGAGCGGGCAAGGACCCTCTCGCCGCAGTATTTT. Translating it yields CASSERARTLSPQYF.

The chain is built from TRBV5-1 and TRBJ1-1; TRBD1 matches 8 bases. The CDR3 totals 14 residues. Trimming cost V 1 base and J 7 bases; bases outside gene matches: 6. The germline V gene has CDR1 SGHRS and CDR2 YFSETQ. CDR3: CASSLPRGPGEAFF. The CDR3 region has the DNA TGCGCCAGCAGCTTGCCCAGGGGGCCGGGTGAAGCTTTCTTT.